The following is a T cell receptor beta chain sequence with its context. This record comes from a study of blood T cell repertoires in COVID-19. CDR1 and CDR2 from the germline V gene are ENHRY and SYGVKD. V lost 3 bases, J lost 7 bases, and 18 bases lay in between. This CDR3 has 15 amino acids. TCRdb keeps only in-frame clones here, not all; method: immunoSEQ multiplex PCR. The repertoire includes about 130,000 clones, roughly 90% of them detected once, and 2% to 2.5% sits in the top ten. This receptor was obtained from a man between 65 and 85 years old with active COVID-19. The sequenced sample consisted of peripheral blood. This chain joins TRBV10-3 and TRBJ1-2; no reliable D call. CDR3 in amino acids: CAISEGPIGGGGYTF. DNA of the CDR3: TGTGCCATCAGTGAAGGACCGATCGGAGGAGGTGGCTACACCTTC.